The source of this T cell receptor (beta chain) is a study of T cells in Graves' hyperthyroidism and ophthalmopathy. The germline V gene has CDR1 MGHRA and CDR2 YSYEKL. Trimming removed 4 bases from V and 4 bases from J, with 13 bases in between. The CDR3 consists of 15 residues. The TCR beta CDR3 regions underwent amplification using RNA transcripts as the source. Primed by the HTBI set, a first-round RT-PCR was run on the TCR CDR3. TCRdb recomputed calls from the multiplex PCR reads with MiXCR, one row per CDR3 protein. The data hold more than 350,000 distinct CDR3 sequences, with roughly 15% observed a single time.

The genes are TRBV4-1 and TRBJ1-4, with D maybe TRBD1 (5 bases). This clonotype was obtained from a woman aged 55-69 years with Graves' ophthalmopathy. The specimen sequenced was blood. The CDR3 here is CASSLQGTLNEKLFF. The CDR3 region has the DNA TGCGCCAGCAGCCTACAAGGGACTCTTAATGAAAAACTGTTTTTT.